One sample yielded the 19 T cell receptor beta chains listed below, sequenced in a study of blood T cell repertoires in COVID-19. Some clones are missing from TCRdb's copy, which holds only in-frame ones; the method was immunoSEQ multiplex PCR. The sample yields fewer than 250,000 clones, approximately 86% seen once. Sequenced input: PBMCs or T cells enriched from blood (not recorded which). The receptors here all came from a woman aged 40 to 50 with acute COVID-19.

The chain couples TRBV9 to TRBJ2-2, with 9 positions matching TRBD1. CDR3 size: 16 residues. V was clipped by 4 bases and J by 1 base; unmatched bases: 5. Germline V lookup: CDR1 SGDLS, CDR2 YYNGEE. CDR3 protein: CASSTPTGGNTGELFF. The CDR3 DNA reads TGTGCCAGCAGCACGCCGACAGGGGGGAACACCGGGGAGCTGTTTTTT.

CDR3 amino acids: CASNDGGGNQPQHF. CDR3 DNA sequence: TGTGCCAGCAACGATGGAGGAGGCAATCAGCCCCAGCATTTT. V is TRBV2 and J is TRBJ1-5, with D unresolved. Trimming took 7 bases from V and 2 from J, leaving 12 bases between them. The germline gives CDR1 SNHLY, CDR2 FYNNEI. The CDR3 is 14 residues long.

This clone has only one observation. This chain links TRBV5-1 with TRBJ1-2, with D hard to call. Trimming removed 4 bases from V and 4 bases from J, with 20 bases in between. The length of the CDR3 is 16 residues. Germline CDR1 is SGHRS and CDR2 is YFSETQ. CDR3 sequence (DNA): TGCGCCAGCAGCGTGAGGTTGGACGGAACTAGCTATGGCTACACCTTC. Its protein product is CASSVRLDGTSYGYTF.

Concerning this clone itself: Other DNA sequences within the sample encode an identical CDR3. This chain uses TRBV28 with TRBJ2-7; the match to TRBD1 covers 8 bases. The CDR3 totals 15 residues. The V gene's germline CDR1 is MDHEN and CDR2 SYDVKM. Trimming at V came to 2 bases and at J to 0 bases, leaving 3 bases not matched to a gene. CDR3 DNA: TGTGCCAGCAGTTTAGGGGGGACAGGCTCCTACGAGCAGTACTTC. Encoded protein: CASSLGGTGSYEQYF.

This clone occurred many times. The chain employs TRBV7-3 and TRBJ1-1; D unresolved. This CDR3 spans 13 amino acids. Germline CDR1 SGHTA, CDR2 FQGTGA. Trimming left V 5 bases short and J 0 bases short, with 7 bases between. The CDR3: CASSTSMNTEAFF. The CDR3 nucleotides are TGTGCCAGCAGCACATCGATGAACACTGAAGCTTTCTTT. Drawing the rest from reference TRBV7-3 and TRBJ1-1, the complete variable domain is GAGVSQTPSNKVTEKGKYVELRCDPISGHTALYWYRQSLGQGPEFLIYFQGTGAADDSGLPNDRFFAVRPEGSVSTLKIQRTERGDSAVYLCASSTSMNTEAFFGQGTRLTVV.

This chain joins TRBV5-1 and TRBJ2-2; 7 nucleotides agree with TRBD1. The CDR3 sequence is 14 residues long. The V gene end was trimmed by 2 bases and the J gene end by 6 bases; junction bases not matched to a gene: 4. Germline CDR1 SGHRS, CDR2 YFSETQ. CDR3: CASSLEGGSGELFF. Here the CDR3 DNA reads TGCGCCAGCAGCTTAGAAGGGGGCTCCGGGGAGCTGTTTTTT.

The chain employs TRBV28 and TRBJ2-1; D gene uncertain. V was clipped by 10 bases and J by 4 bases, with 5 bases between them. The CDR3 is made up of 10 amino acids. Germline V lookup: CDR1 MDHEN, CDR2 SYDVKM. The CDR3 nucleotides are TGTGCCACTTCTTACAATGAGCAGTTCTTC. Translation: CATSYNEQFF.

The genes are TRBV10-2 and TRBJ1-6; perhaps TRBD1 as D (5 bases). The CDR3 runs to 14 residues. Per the germline V gene, CDR1 is WSHSY and CDR2 is SAAADI. Trimming shortened V by 11 bases and J by 7 bases, and 18 bases separated the two germline ends. The DNA for the CDR3 is TGCGCCGCCTCTCGAGCGGGGGAAAATTCACCCCTCCACTTT. This sequence encodes CAASRAGENSPLHF.

The sample holds a few counts of this clone. The CDR3 DNA reads as TGTGCCAGCAGCCGGACAGGGATATTCTACGAGCAGTACTTC. The encoded protein is CASSRTGIFYEQYF. The chain carries TRBV11-2 and TRBJ2-7; TRBD1 matches 8 bases. V was clipped by 5 bases and J by 3 bases; unmatched bases: 6. CDR3 size: 14 residues. CDR1 is SGHAT and CDR2 is FQNNGV in the germline V gene. Supplemented by reference TRBV11-2 and TRBJ2-7, the full variable domain reads EAGVAQSPRYKIIEKRQSVAFWCNPISGHATLYWYQQILGQGPKLLIQFQNNGVVDDSQLPKDRFSAERLKGVDSTLKIQPAKLEDSAVYLCASSRTGIFYEQYFGPGTRLTVT.

The chain carries TRBV6-4 and TRBJ2-2; D not certain. V lost 0 bases and J lost 3, with 5 bases in between. Germline V CDR1 and CDR2: MRHNA, SNTAGT. The CDR3 runs 14 residues. This CDR3 is CASSDSYYTGELFF. CDR3 in DNA: TGTGCCAGCAGTGACTCGTATTACACCGGGGAGCTGTTTTTT.

V usage is TRBV7-6 and J usage is TRBJ2-1, with D possibly TRBD1 on 6 matching bases. Trimming stripped 4 bases from V and 1 base from J, with 17 bases between. Germline values: CDR1 SGHVS, CDR2 FNYEAQ. The CDR3 is made up of 17 amino acids. CDR3 loop: CASSSQKGERSYNEQFF. The CDR3 DNA reads as TGTGCCAGCAGCTCGCAGAAGGGGGAGAGGTCCTACAATGAGCAGTTCTTC.

The chain carries TRBV6-1 and TRBJ2-1; D not certain. The germline V gene has CDR1 MNHNS and CDR2 SASEGT. The CDR3 consists of 15 residues. V shed 4 bases and J shed 0 bases, with 10 bases lying between them. This chain's CDR3 is CASSGARSSYNEQFF. In DNA, the CDR3 is TGTGCCAGCAGTGGAGCGAGGAGCTCCTACAATGAGCAGTTCTTC.

The chain links TRBV18 to TRBJ2-7; 10 bases match TRBD2. This CDR3 has 15 residues. Germline loops: CDR1 KGHSH, CDR2 LQKENI. V lost 6 bases, J lost 2 bases, and 7 bases stayed unmatched. DNA for the CDR3: TGTGCCAGCTCCGCAGGGACTAGCGCTACCTACGAGCAGTACTTC. It encodes CASSAGTSATYEQYF.

This clone occurred a few times. The identical CDR3 is also encoded by other nucleotide sequences in the sample. This sequence joins TRBV25-1 and TRBJ1-5; 7 bases line up with TRBD1. Germline CDR1 is MGHDK and CDR2 is SYGVNS. This CDR3 region has 12 residues. V gave up 6 bases and J gave up 4 bases; unmatched junction bases: 0. The CDR3 is CASRQGNQPQHF. Written as DNA, the CDR3 is TGTGCCAGCAGACAGGGGAATCAGCCCCAGCATTTT.

This sequence joins TRBV11-2 and TRBJ2-5; D might be TRBD1 (5 bases). The germline gives CDR1 SGHAT, CDR2 FQNNGV. The V and J ends lost 6 bases and 7 bases respectively, with 21 bases between them. The CDR3 contains 15 residues. DNA of the CDR3: TGTGCCAGCAGGGGCTCAAGGGGCGCCGTGGGGACCCAGTACTTC. As protein: CASRGSRGAVGTQYF.

The gene calls are TRBV10-1 and TRBJ2-5; no firm D call. There are 13 residues in the CDR3. V lost 6 bases and J 1 base, leaving 9 bases between the germline ends. Germline CDR1 reads WNHNN; CDR2 reads SYGVQD (reference sequence). Here the CDR3 DNA reads TGCGCCAGCAGACGGCAGGTCCAAGAGACCCAGTACTTC. Protein: CASRRQVQETQYF.

This sequence joins TRBV27 and TRBJ1-2; TRBD1 is a possible D gene (6 bases). The CDR3 extends over 12 amino acids. Germline CDR1 reads MNHEY; CDR2 reads SMNVEV (reference sequence). Trimming took off 11 bases at V and 8 bases at J, with 18 bases between the two ends. CDR3 loop: CALALGASGYTF. The CDR3 DNA sequence: TGTGCCCTTGCACTGGGGGCAAGCGGCTACACCTTC.

This chain connects TRBV12-3 or TRBV12-4 to TRBJ2-1; no definite D call. This CDR3 comprises 13 residues. Deletions cut 8 bases from V and 2 bases from J, with 10 bases between. CDR3 DNA: TGTGCCAGCGTGAGCCGGGCCTACAATGAGCAGTTCTTC. Translated: CASVSRAYNEQFF.

This clone was observed a single time. V usage is TRBV29-1 and J usage is TRBJ2-3; 7 nucleotides line up with TRBD2. After removal of 3 bases from V and 5 bases from J, the junction contained 14 bases not matched to a gene. This CDR3 has 16 residues. Germline loops: CDR1 SQVTM, CDR2 ANQGSEA. CDR3 in amino acids: CSVEVLAGVLGDTQYF. The CDR3 coding sequence is TGCAGCGTTGAGGTGCTGGCGGGAGTGTTGGGAGATACGCAGTATTTT.